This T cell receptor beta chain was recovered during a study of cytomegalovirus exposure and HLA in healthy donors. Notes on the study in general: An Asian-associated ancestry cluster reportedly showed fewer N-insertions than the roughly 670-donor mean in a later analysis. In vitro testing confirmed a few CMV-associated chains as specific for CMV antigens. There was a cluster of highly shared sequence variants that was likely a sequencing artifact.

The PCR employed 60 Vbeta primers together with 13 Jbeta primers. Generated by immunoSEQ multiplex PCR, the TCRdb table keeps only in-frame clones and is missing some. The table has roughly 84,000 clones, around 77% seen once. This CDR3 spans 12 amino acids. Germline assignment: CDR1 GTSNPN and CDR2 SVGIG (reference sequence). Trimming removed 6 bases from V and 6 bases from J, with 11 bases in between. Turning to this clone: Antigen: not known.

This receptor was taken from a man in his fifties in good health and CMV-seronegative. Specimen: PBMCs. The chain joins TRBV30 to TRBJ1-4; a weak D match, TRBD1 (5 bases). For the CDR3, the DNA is TGTGCCTGTCCACCGGGGGATGAAAAACTGTTTTTT. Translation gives CACPPGDEKLFF.